Listed here are 3 T cell receptor beta chains from one sample, sequenced in a study of blood T cell repertoires in COVID-19. The assay was immunoSEQ multiplex PCR, and TCRdb's table has in-frame clones only and misses some. The sample shows about 430,000 clones, roughly 90% of them seen only once. The sample taken for sequencing was PBMCs or T cells enriched from blood (not recorded which). The receptors here all came from a woman in her 30s with acute COVID-19.

The rearrangement joins TRBV5-4 to TRBJ1-3; possible D gene TRBD1, 6 bases. CDR3 length: 20 amino acids. Germline lookup yields CDR1 SGHNT and CDR2 YYREEE (reference sequence). V was clipped by 2 bases and J by 0 bases, with 24 bases between them. The CDR3 nucleotides read TGTGCCAGCAGCTTACCGGGACACCTTCCTCCCTCCAGCTCTGGAAACACCATATATTTT. Translated: CASSLPGHLPPSSSGNTIYF. Together with reference TRBV5-4 and TRBJ1-3, the CDR3 gives the full variable domain: ETGVTQSPTHLIKTRGQQVTLRCSSQSGHNTVSWYQQALGQGPQFIFQYYREEENGRGNFPPRFSGLQFPNYSSELNVNALELDDSALYLCASSLPGHLPPSSSGNTIYFGEGSWLTVV.

V and J are TRBV7-3 and TRBJ2-7, with a tentative D call TRBD1 (5 bases). In germline, CDR1 is SGHTA, CDR2 FQGTGA. Trimming stripped 2 bases from V and 0 bases from J, with 5 bases between. The CDR3 covers 13 residues. The CDR3 bases are TGTGCCAGCAGCTTAGGGGCCTCCTACGAGCAGTACTTC. Translated: CASSLGASYEQYF.

This sequence joins TRBV10-3 and TRBJ2-5; D is unclear. This CDR3 has 13 residues. V lost 6 bases and J lost 5, with 13 bases in between. CDR1 and CDR2 from the germline V gene are ENHRY and SYGVKD. CDR3 region: CAIRLREEETQYF. In DNA, the CDR3 is TGTGCCATCAGGCTCCGCGAGGAGGAGACCCAGTACTTC.